These 9 T cell receptor beta chains were all obtained from the same sample, sequenced in a study of cytomegalovirus exposure and HLA in healthy donors. Amplification used 60 Vbeta primers and 13 Jbeta primers. Generated by immunoSEQ multiplex PCR, the TCRdb table keeps only in-frame clones and is missing some. The sample consists of about 270,000 clones, under 80% of them appearing once. The sample consisted of PBMCs. These receptors were obtained from a female donor in good health and CMV-seronegative.

This clone was seen just once. This chain joins TRBV6-1 and TRBJ2-5; weak D call: TRBD1 (6 bases). CDR1 is MNHNS and CDR2 is SASEGT in the germline V gene. This CDR3 has 15 residues. The V end was cut by 6 bases, the J end by 5 bases, with 19 bases between. The CDR3 loop is CASRLFAYRVETQYF. The CDR3, as DNA: TGTGCCAGCAGACTTTTCGCGTACAGGGTGGAGACCCAGTACTTC.

Comment on this clone: Other DNA sequences in this specimen translate into the identical CDR3. This chain joins TRBV5-1 and TRBJ1-1; TRBD1 might be the D (6 bases). The V gene's germline CDR1 is SGHRS and CDR2 YFSETQ. Trimming removed 0 bases from V and 2 bases from J, with 8 bases in between. The CDR3 totals 14 residues. The CDR3 protein is CASSLGGGNTEAFF. DNA of the CDR3: TGCGCCAGCAGCTTGGGAGGGGGAAACACTGAAGCTTTCTTT.

The rearrangement joins TRBV19 to TRBJ1-4; 8 positions agree with TRBD1. The CDR3 covers 13 residues. The ends lost 10 bases at V and 7 bases at J; junction bases unmatched: 8. The germline V gene has CDR1 LNHDA and CDR2 SQIVND (reference sequence). The CDR3 loop reads CATQGALGEKLFF. The DNA for the CDR3 is TGTGCCACCCAGGGGGCCCTCGGTGAAAAACTGTTTTTT. Together with reference TRBV19 and TRBJ1-4, the CDR3 gives the full variable domain: DGGITQSPKYLFRKEGQNVTLSCEQNLNHDAMYWYRQDPGQGLRLIYYSQIVNDFQKGDIAEGYSVSREKKESFPLTVTSAQKNPTAFYLCATQGALGEKLFFGSGTQLSVL.

The chain couples TRBV27 to TRBJ1-2; D is perhaps TRBD1 (6 bases). Germline V gives CDR1 MNHEY, CDR2 SMNVEV (reference sequence). The length of the CDR3 is 16 residues. Trimming stripped 7 bases from V and 6 bases from J, with 24 bases between. The CDR3: CASTKSALGHWDGYTF. CDR3 nucleotide sequence: TGTGCCAGCACAAAATCTGCCCTGGGACACTGGGATGGCTACACCTTC.

This clone has a single count. The chain uses TRBV18 and TRBJ2-2; no clear D. The germline V gene has CDR1 KGHSH and CDR2 LQKENI. CDR3 length: 12 amino acids. With 1 base removed from V and 7 bases from J, the gap between germline ends came to 4 bases. The CDR3 DNA reads TGTGCCAGCTCACCACAATACGGGGAGCTGTTTTTT. Protein sequence: CASSPQYGELFF.

The rearrangement uses TRBV5-1 and TRBJ2-3, with TRBD2 as a possible D gene (6 bases). The CDR3 is made up of 13 amino acids. V gave up 3 bases and J gave up 5 bases, with 10 bases separating them. The germline V gene encodes CDR1 SGHRS and CDR2 YFSETQ. The CDR3 spells CASSWEAGDTQYF. The CDR3 DNA is TGCGCCAGCAGCTGGGAAGCGGGAGATACGCAGTATTTT. Full variable domain (outside the CDR3, taken from reference TRBV5-1 and TRBJ2-3): KAGVTQTPRYLIKTRGQQVTLSCSPISGHRSVSWYQQTPGQGLQFLFEYFSETQRNKGNFPGRFSGRQFSNSRSEMNVSTLELGDSALYLCASSWEAGDTQYFGPGTRLTVL.

This clone was recorded once. This sequence joins TRBV5-4 and TRBJ2-3; TRBD1 matches at 7 bases. The V gene's germline CDR1 is SGHNT and CDR2 YYREEE (reference sequence). Trimming took 2 bases from V and 4 from J; bases not matched to a gene: 1. CDR3 length: 13 amino acids. CDR3 sequence reads: CASSLQGPDTQYF. CDR3 DNA sequence: TGTGCCAGCAGCTTACAGGGGCCAGATACGCAGTATTTT.

This clone was found a few times. The J gene is TRBJ2-7, the V gene TRBV6-5; TRBD2 aligns across 7 bases. The CDR3 is made up of 14 amino acids. Germline CDR1 and CDR2: MNHEY and SVGAGI. With 5 bases clipped from V and 0 bases from J, the junction kept 4 bases outside the gene matches. CDR3 coding DNA: TGTGCCAGCAGTGGATCTAGCGGCTCCTACGAGCAGTACTTC. It specifies CASSGSSGSYEQYF.

This clone has just one count. This chain joins TRBV28 and TRBJ1-2, with TRBD1 matching 11 bases. CDR1 and CDR2 (germline): MDHEN, SYDVKM. This CDR3 is 14 amino acids long. J was trimmed by 8 bases and V by 5 bases; bases with no gene match: 7. The CDR3 here is CASSAGQGARGYTF. The CDR3 DNA sequence: TGTGCCAGCAGTGCTGGACAGGGGGCGCGCGGCTACACCTTC.